This entry lists 10 T cell receptor beta chains sequenced from one sample in a study of low-dose radiotherapy and immunotherapy resistance in tumors. Time point here: before trial treatment. Both TCRalpha and TCRbeta chains were reverse transcribed with V-gene-specific primers. PCR amplification of the TCRs was performed with Phusion for 20 PCR cycles, and it relied on a constant-region primer together with a V-primer adapter. MiXCR was run by TCRdb on the reads, yielding one entry per CDR3 protein. The table records about 82,000 distinct CDR3 sequences, around 18% of them present only once. The sample consisted of PBMCs, taken before treatment. These receptor sequences come from a male donor with prostate cancer.

This clonotype was seen many times. J is TRBJ1-2 and V is TRBV21-1; the table gives TRBD1 as D, unverified against the DNA. TRBV21-1 is designated a pseudogene. The CDR3 length is 18 residues. CDR3 bases: TGTGCCAGCAGCAGACGCAAAAGGCCGGACACAGTAGGCTATGGCTACACCTTC. Protein sequence: CASSRRKRPDTVGYGYTF.

This clonotype was counted ten times or more. This chain links TRBV5-1 with TRBJ1-6, with a possible D match to TRBD1 (5 bases). The ends were cut back, 0 bases at V and 7 bases at J, with 14 bases in the middle. Germline V CDR1 and CDR2: SGHRS, YFSETQ. This CDR3 comprises 16 residues. The CDR3 nucleotides read TGCGCCAGCAGCTTGGAACAGGTGATTAGGAATTCACCCCTCCACTTT. It specifies CASSLEQVIRNSPLHF. The whole variable domain, filled in from reference TRBV5-1 and TRBJ1-6, reads KAGVTQTPRYLIKTRGQQVTLSCSPISGHRSVSWYQQTPGQGLQFLFEYFSETQRNKGNFPGRFSGRQFSNSRSEMNVSTLELGDSALYLCASSLEQVIRNSPLHFGNGTRLTVT.

The sample holds many counts of this clonotype. The chain's CDR3 is CASSYSPRGTTEAFF. The CDR3 DNA follows: TGTGCCAGCAGTTACTCCCCACGGGGGACCACTGAAGCTTTCTTT. This chain connects TRBV6-5 to TRBJ1-1; D possibly corresponds to TRBD1 (5 bases). The CDR3 covers 15 residues. V lost 0 bases and J 4 bases, leaving 12 bases between the germline ends. The germline V gene encodes CDR1 MNHEY and CDR2 SVGAGI.

This clonotype was recorded at least ten times. The chain links TRBV4-3 to TRBJ2-5, with TRBD1 matching 9 bases. Trimming took 0 bases from V and 4 from J; bases not matched to a gene: 12. The length of the CDR3 is 18 residues. Germline V gene data show CDR1 as LGHNA and CDR2 as YSLEER. For the CDR3, the DNA is TGCGCCAGCAGCCAAGATCTACCCCGGACAGGGGTCCCAGAGACCCAGTACTTC. Its protein product is CASSQDLPRTGVPETQYF.

This clonotype came up many times. The chain carries TRBV7-2 and TRBJ2-3; TRBD1 is a possible D gene (6 bases). Trimming took 5 bases from V and 8 from J, leaving 17 bases between them. The germline V gene encodes CDR1 SGHTA and CDR2 FQGNSA. This CDR3 has 14 residues. DNA for the CDR3: TGTGCCAGCAGCGTAGTGACAGGCGAGGTTACGCAGTATTTT. It encodes CASSVVTGEVTQYF.

Many counts were recorded for this clonotype. The rearrangement uses TRBV11-2 and TRBJ2-5, with D possibly being TRBD2 (5 bases). The CDR3 runs to 12 residues. CDR1 and CDR2 (germline): SGHAT, FQNNGV. Trimming left V 3 bases short and J 4 bases short, with 6 bases between. The CDR3 bases are TGTGCCAGCAGCTTGAGCGGAGAGACCCAGTACTTC. Translating it yields CASSLSGETQYF.

J is TRBJ1-4 and V is TRBV28; no clear D gene. V was shortened by 6 bases and J by 7 bases, with 9 bases between the two germline ends. The CDR3 length is 12 residues. The germline V gene encodes CDR1 MDHEN and CDR2 SYDVKM. CDR3 in DNA: TGTGCCAGCAGAGGAACGGGTGAAAAACTGTTTTTT. It translates to CASRGTGEKLFF.

As to this clonotype: A read error is the likely source, as a far larger clone sits one nucleotide away. This chain uses TRBV5-6 with TRBJ2-7, with D possibly matching TRBD2 (6 bases). Germline V lookup: CDR1 SGHDT, CDR2 YYEEEE. CDR3 length: 15 residues. Trimming cost V 1 base and J 7 bases, with 18 bases left between them. In DNA, the CDR3 is TGTGCCAGCAGCTTGCCAGCTAGCGCCTACAATGAGCAGTACTTC. It translates to CASSLPASAYNEQYF.

This clonotype was seen once. The CDR3 does not end in the conserved phenylalanine or tryptophan, so this is likely a read error. Because the CDR3's place on the DNA is in doubt, the DNA is left out and the CDR3 is given as listed by TCRdb. The rearrangement joins TRBV28 to TRBJ1-5; the table's D call TRBD1 went unverified against the DNA. The CDR3 spans 14 amino acids, including both terminal residues. Germline V gene sequence: CDR1 MDHEN, CDR2 SYDVKM. The CDR3 loop is CASISRRSAGGEHS.

Ten or more counts support this clonotype. The gene calls are TRBV6-6 and TRBJ2-7; TRBD1 agrees at 7 bases. Germline V lookup: CDR1 MNHNY, CDR2 SVGAGI (reference sequence). The CDR3 is 14 amino acids. The ends lost 6 bases at V and 4 bases at J; junction bases unmatched: 9. The CDR3: CASSPGTEKYEQYF. The CDR3 nucleotides read TGTGCCAGCAGCCCCGGGACAGAAAAGTACGAGCAGTACTTC.